These 24 T cell receptor beta chains were all obtained from the same sample, sequenced in a study of T cell changes during pregnancy in multiple sclerosis. Produced via immunoSEQ multiplex PCR; TCRdb's table is partial and in-frame only. The sample lists roughly 60,000 clones; 91% were seen once. The specimen comprised CD4+ T cells from peripheral blood mononuclear cells, sampled in the first trimester of pregnancy. The receptors were sampled from a female donor with multiple sclerosis, enrolled in a pregnancy study.

The chain carries TRBV7-3 and TRBJ2-5, with D possibly matching TRBD1 (6 bases). CDR1 is SGHTA, CDR2 FQGTGA, per germline. The V gene lost 1 base and the J gene lost 0 bases, with 6 bases spanning the gap. The CDR3 is 14 amino acids. The CDR3 reads CASSLRDNQETQYF. The CDR3 nucleotides are TGTGCCAGCAGCTTAAGGGACAACCAAGAGACCCAGTACTTC.

Judged by abundance, this clone is medium-sized. The chain couples TRBV11-1 to TRBJ1-2; 8 bases align to TRBD1. This CDR3 is built from 15 residues. The J segment lost 4 bases and the V segment lost 5 bases, leaving 9 bases of the junction unmatched. CDR1 is SGHAT, CDR2 FQDESV, per germline (reference sequence). The CDR3 DNA reads as TGTGCCAGCAGCCCACCCCGGACAGGGATCTATGGCTACACCTTC. Translated, it gives CASSPPRTGIYGYTF.

In this sample, this clone turned up once. J is TRBJ1-2 and V is TRBV7-9, with unresolved D. Germline V gene sequence: CDR1 SEHNR, CDR2 FQNEAQ (reference sequence). V shed 4 bases and J shed 3 bases, with 9 bases lying between them. This CDR3 spans 13 amino acids. For the CDR3, the DNA is TGTGCCAGCAGCTCACCACCGGACTATGGCTACACCTTC. Amino acids: CASSSPPDYGYTF.

This chain links TRBV12-5 with TRBJ1-1; D gene unclear. Germline V gives CDR1 LGHNT, CDR2 FRNRAP. The CDR3 contains 14 residues. V was shortened by 6 bases and J by 4 bases, with 15 bases between the two germline ends. This CDR3 reads CASGPGIPTTEAFF. The CDR3 bases are TGTGCTAGTGGCCCCGGGATTCCGACCACTGAAGCTTTCTTT.

V usage is TRBV5-8 and J usage is TRBJ2-5; D is uncertain. V was cut by 2 bases and J by 7 bases, with 12 bases left in between. CDR1 and CDR2 from the germline V gene are SGHTS and YDEGEE. The CDR3 loop spans 13 amino acids. CDR3 coding DNA: TGTGCCAGCAGCTTTTCCCCAACGGGGACCCAGTACTTC. This sequence encodes CASSFSPTGTQYF.

This chain joins TRBV5-6 and TRBJ1-5; D is ambiguous. The V and J ends lost 0 bases and 2 bases respectively, with 12 bases between them. The CDR3 extends over 16 amino acids. Germline loops: CDR1 SGHDT, CDR2 YYEEEE. CDR3 residues: CASSLAVGVGNQPQHF. The DNA of the CDR3 is TGTGCCAGCAGCTTGGCAGTCGGGGTTGGCAATCAGCCCCAGCATTTT. The full variable domain, completed using reference TRBV5-6 and TRBJ1-5, is DAGVTQSPTHLIKTRGQQVTLRCSPKSGHDTVSWYQQALGQGPQFIFQYYEEEERQRGNFPDRFSGHQFPNYSSELNVNALLLGDSALYLCASSLAVGVGNQPQHFGDGTRLSIL.

The V and J genes are TRBV27 and TRBJ2-2; maybe TRBD2 (6 bases). Germline-derived CDR1 and CDR2 are MNHEY and SMNVEV (reference sequence). This CDR3 has 14 residues. Trimming removed 3 bases at V and 3 bases at J, with 8 bases between. Here the CDR3 reads CASSLDYYTGELFF. In nucleotides, the CDR3 is TGTGCCAGCAGTTTGGACTATTACACCGGGGAGCTGTTTTTT.

The chain couples TRBV18 to TRBJ1-1, with D possibly TRBD1 on 5 matching bases. The CDR3 contains 14 residues. Looked up from germline, CDR1 is KGHSH and CDR2 is LQKENI. V shed 1 base and J shed 6 bases, with 12 bases lying between them. The CDR3 DNA reads as TGTGCCAGCTCACCACTGGGGGGAAACCCTGAAGCTTTCTTT. This gives the protein CASSPLGGNPEAFF.

V is TRBV7-2 and J is TRBJ2-1, with 14 bases that match TRBD2. The CDR3 covers 14 residues. Trimming at V came to 5 bases and at J to 10 bases, leaving 4 bases not matched to a gene. CDR1 is SGHTA and CDR2 is FQGNSA in the germline V gene. As DNA, the CDR3 is TGTGCCAGCAGCAGACGACTAGCGGGGGGGGAGCAGTTCTTC. Amino acid sequence: CASSRRLAGGEQFF.

The J gene is TRBJ1-2, the V gene TRBV15; D is unresolved. The CDR3 consists of 14 residues. The germline gives CDR1 LNHNV, CDR2 YYDKDF (reference sequence). Trimming left V 5 bases short and J 1 base short, with 11 bases between. The CDR3 is CATSPRAVNYGYTF. As DNA, the CDR3 is TGTGCCACCAGCCCCCGAGCGGTTAACTATGGCTACACCTTC.

The chain carries TRBV5-6 and TRBJ1-1, with unresolved D. This CDR3 has 13 residues. Trimming took 4 bases from V and 5 from J, leaving 12 bases between them. From germline, CDR1 is SGHDT and CDR2 YYEEEE. The CDR3 DNA reads TGTGCCAGCAGCCGTCAGAGGAATACTGAAGCTTTCTTT. Translation gives CASSRQRNTEAFF. Complete variable domain (other parts from reference TRBV5-6 and TRBJ1-1): DAGVTQSPTHLIKTRGQQVTLRCSPKSGHDTVSWYQQALGQGPQFIFQYYEEEERQRGNFPDRFSGHQFPNYSSELNVNALLLGDSALYLCASSRQRNTEAFFGQGTRLTVV.

The CDR3 DNA follows: TGTGCCACCAGAGGGACAGGGAGTACCACTGAAGCTTTCTTT. It specifies CATRGTGSTTEAFF. J is TRBJ1-1 and V is TRBV15, with TRBD1 identical over 9 bases. J lost 4 bases, V lost 6 bases, and 6 bases had no gene match. The CDR3 spans 14 residues. Germline values: CDR1 LNHNV, CDR2 YYDKDF (reference sequence).

This chain joins TRBV7-2 and TRBJ1-5, with 8 bases lining up with TRBD1. The CDR3 totals 15 residues. Trimming took 5 bases from V and 3 from J; bases not matched to a gene: 6. From germline, CDR1 is SGHTA and CDR2 FQGNSA. The CDR3 is CASSPVDRANQPQHF. The CDR3 DNA reads as TGTGCCAGCAGCCCGGTGGACAGGGCCAATCAGCCCCAGCATTTT.

The chain carries TRBV4-1 and TRBJ1-1, with D perhaps matching TRBD1 (5 bases). The CDR3 loop spans 16 amino acids. CDR1 and CDR2 (germline): MGHRA, YSYEKL. V lost 4 bases and J lost 3, with 18 bases in between. The CDR3 reads CASSPGRGFSDTEAFF. In nucleotides, the CDR3 is TGCGCCAGCAGCCCGGGGCGGGGTTTCTCGGACACTGAAGCTTTCTTT.

This chain uses TRBV29-1 with TRBJ2-4; 15 positions match TRBD2. The CDR3 contains 14 residues. Unmatched junction bases numbered 1, after V lost 4 bases and J lost 6 bases. The germline V gene has CDR1 SQVTM and CDR2 ANQGSEA. The CDR3 region is CSVGGLAGGNIQYF. The CDR3 region has the DNA TGCAGCGTTGGGGGACTAGCGGGGGGAAACATTCAGTACTTC. Full variable domain (outside the CDR3, taken from reference TRBV29-1 and TRBJ2-4): SAVISQKPSRDICQRGTSLTIQCQVDSQVTMMFWYRQQPGQSLTLIATANQGSEATYESGFVIDKFPISRPNLTFSTLTVSNMSPEDSSIYLCSVGGLAGGNIQYFGAGTRLSVL.

The chain uses TRBV7-2 and TRBJ1-4, with 8 positions matching TRBD1. This CDR3 contains 16 residues. V dropped 3 bases and J dropped 0; count of bases not matched to a gene: 3. Germline V lookup: CDR1 SGHTA, CDR2 FQGNSA. The CDR3 is CASSLTGVATNEKLFF. The DNA of the CDR3 is TGTGCCAGCAGCTTGACAGGGGTCGCAACTAATGAAAAACTGTTTTTT.

This chain joins TRBV2 and TRBJ1-2, with 8 bases aligning to TRBD1. Trimming removed 3 bases from V and 4 bases from J; junction bases left unmatched: 4. Per germline, CDR1 SNHLY and CDR2 FYNNEI. The CDR3 runs to 14 residues. The CDR3 nucleotides read TGTGCCAGCAGTGATGCGGGACAGGTCTATGGCTACACCTTC. It translates to CASSDAGQVYGYTF.

The chain links TRBV11-3 to TRBJ2-1; no firm D call. V lost 1 base to trimming and J lost 5 bases, with 3 bases between them. From germline, CDR1 is SGHNT and CDR2 YENEEA. There are 12 residues in the CDR3. The chain's CDR3 is CASSLADNEQFF. DNA for the CDR3: TGTGCCAGCAGCTTAGCAGACAATGAGCAGTTCTTC.

The V and J genes are TRBV4-1 and TRBJ1-1; tentative D call: TRBD1 (6 bases). V lost 4 bases to trimming and J lost 8 bases, with 20 bases between them. Germline V CDR1 and CDR2: MGHRA, YSYEKL. This CDR3 contains 15 residues. The CDR3, as DNA: TGCGCCAGCAGCCCACGCGAATGGGACATCGGAGAAGCTTTCTTT. Translating gives CASSPREWDIGEAFF.

This rearrangement joins TRBV2 to TRBJ1-4; 8 bases are shared with TRBD1. V was clipped by 8 bases and J by 6 bases; unmatched bases: 14. The germline V gene encodes CDR1 SNHLY and CDR2 FYNNEI. This CDR3 spans 16 amino acids. CDR3: CASGSFTGTGYEKLFF. CDR3 nucleotide sequence: TGTGCCAGCGGCTCCTTTACCGGGACAGGTTATGAAAAACTGTTTTTT.

The rearrangement uses TRBV5-1 and TRBJ2-7, with D possibly being TRBD1 (5 bases). CDR1 and CDR2 (germline): SGHRS, YFSETQ. Between the trimmed V and J ends, which lost 2 bases and 2 bases, there was a span of 14 bases. The CDR3 length is 15 residues. The CDR3 region has the DNA TGCGCCAGCAGCTTCAGACAGTTGGGCCCCTACGAGCAGTACTTC. The encoded protein is CASSFRQLGPYEQYF.

The rearrangement joins TRBV5-4 to TRBJ1-5, with D unclear. Germline loops: CDR1 SGHNT, CDR2 YYREEE (reference sequence). V was clipped by 4 bases and J by 5 bases, with 16 bases between them. There are 15 residues in the CDR3. This CDR3 reads CASSRGPNSYQPQHF. The CDR3 DNA reads TGTGCCAGCAGCCGCGGTCCCAATTCATATCAGCCCCAGCATTTT.

CDR3 region: CASRPSGTGYPPLHF. DNA for the CDR3: TGTGCCAGCAGGCCTTCCGGGACAGGGTATCCACCCCTCCACTTT. The chain has TRBV28 and TRBJ1-6; 9 bases match TRBD1. The length of the CDR3 is 15 residues. Germline V gene lookup returns CDR1 MDHEN and CDR2 SYDVKM. Unmatched junction bases numbered 11, after V lost 6 bases and J lost 11 bases.

The chain carries TRBV6-6 and TRBJ2-1; 15 nucleotides agree with TRBD2. Germline loops: CDR1 MNHNY, CDR2 SVGAGI (reference sequence). CDR3 size: 16 residues. The trim removed 5 bases at V and 7 bases at J, leaving 6 bases unmatched. The CDR3 DNA follows: TGTGCCAGCAGTATGGGACTAGCGGGGGGCGATAATGAGCAGTTCTTC. Its protein product is CASSMGLAGGDNEQFF.